Sequencing of this T cell receptor beta chain was carried out in a study of cytomegalovirus exposure and HLA in healthy donors (TCRdb year 2017). Study-wide context: An earlier analysis of a few hundred of the donors reported 250 to 350 Gb of sequence data and around 100 million unique TCR beta sequences obtained from about 179 million T cells. To predict cytomegalovirus infection status, the study brought together high-throughput TCR immunosequencing, statistical association of individual TCRs with disease status, and machine learning. A handful of DR-DQ haplotypes were treated as single units for association and clustering because of strong linkage in the cohort. A separate validation cohort of roughly 120 different subjects was used in addition to the approximately 700-subject first cohort. A later genetic analysis took genome-wide SNP genotypes for about three fifths of the roughly 700 donors and used that subset as a discovery cohort. The study profiled the T cell repertoires of some 610 subjects by immunosequencing and related them to cytomegalovirus serostatus. Roughly 290 gigabases of sequencing data and 70 million to 100 million unique TCR sequences made up an early release that covered roughly 670 HLA-typed donors. Every discovery cohort repertoire had been produced on one sequencing platform. The number of donors typed differed by locus, with about 629-640 for A, B, C, DRB1 and DQB1, around 560 for DQA1, 600 to 610 for DPA1, and about 450 for DPB1. In an earlier analysis of a few hundred of the donors, high-throughput TCR beta sequencing was used to judge whether each TCR beta V gene segment behaved as functional or pseudogenic. To study patterns of TCR occurrence, a later analysis re-analyzed previously published TCR beta repertoires from 550 to 800 donors and added high-resolution HLA genotyping. Of the roughly 400 genotyped donors, roughly 80% fell in the genetic ancestry cluster associated with self-reported Caucasian donors. On average, roughly 200,000 unique TCR beta nucleotide sequences were sequenced per donor among 398 genotyped donors of the cohort, with 15% to 20% of those sequences being non-productive. The study was designed to test whether signatures of past pathogen exposure could be identified by cataloging public T cell receptors. Class I and class II HLA loci were covered by the typing at four-digit resolution. In the later analysis, no new phenotypic data were used to find candidate immune exposures; instead, reliance was placed on TCR beta sequences and their occurrence across donors. Donor age, sex, ethnicity and CMV serostatus were compiled alongside the repertoire data. General conclusions and limits of the study: Some IMGT-functional V segments, including TRBV6-2 and TRBV6-3, could not be distinguished by the 87-base-pair reads and were therefore excluded. Three of the identified cytomegalovirus-associated TCR beta chains were confirmed in vitro to be specific for cytomegalovirus antigens. Correlated functional status among segregating V segments might be attributable to linkage disequilibrium, but an unknown experimental factor could not be ruled out. According to the authors, the approach could potentially be generalized to other disease states and immunological phenotypes. In a later analysis, HLA-associated TCR beta chains were found to be more clonally expanded and to have lower generation probabilities than equally common non-associated chains. The earlier analysis of 450 to 700 of the donors excluded 15 to 20 rarely observed V segments, including chromosome 9 orphons, because counts were too low. Only TCR beta chains were sequenced in this cohort, and the absence of alpha or paired-chain data limited detectable features. A further reported finding was that TCR beta sequences accurately predicted the HLA-A and HLA-B alleles for most subjects in the first cohort. In a later genetic analysis, fewer N-insertions in productive TCRs were reported among donors in an Asian-associated ancestry cluster than the roughly 640-donor mean. A total of about 180 TCR beta chains were listed by the study as associated with cytomegalovirus. Roughly uniform sequencing depth across donors was assumed in presence/absence analyses, although this assumption may not hold. According to a later analysis, most CMV-associated TCR beta chains appeared to be HLA-restricted, and the HLA associations seemed to be driven largely by CMV exposure. A later analysis associated 15,000 to 20,000 TCR beta sequences with specific HLA alleles at a false discovery rate of 0.05. In an earlier analysis of about 550 of the donors, most TCR beta V segments were observed in productive rearrangements about 87% or about 30% of the time, broadly matching IMGT annotations. CMV serostatus was the only immune exposure information available for the cohort. The sequencing pipeline was judged likely to have produced a cluster of highly shared sequence variants as a technical artifact. A later genetic analysis associated a missense DCLRE1C variant with V-gene and J-gene trimming of TCR beta chains, and an independent cohort replicated the association. While some public TCRs were present in many individuals, most TCR sequences turned up only very rarely across donors. When HLA alleles, especially DR and DQ, strongly co-occurred, attributing TCR associations to individual alleles was difficult. In a later analysis, TCR association rates were found to vary across HLA loci, with the most associated TCRs seen for DRB1 alleles and the fewest for HLA-C alleles. HLA typing was unavailable for some donors at each locus, so association tests used only the typed subset. The classifier was reported to diagnose cytomegalovirus status with high specificity and sensitivity in both the original and validation cohorts. In a later analysis, several top co-occurrence clusters were reported to appear linked to parvovirus B19, influenza, CMV and Epstein-Barr virus.

The CDR3 sequence holds 13 residues, the cysteine and phenylalanine included. Only the CDR3 region is kept as DNA, spanning 39 bases read in frame from base 1. The germline ends are 9 bases apart after V is trimmed by 4 bases and J by 4 bases. CDR1 and CDR2 (SGHAT, FQNNGV) derive from the germline V gene. Of note for this clone: What antigen it recognizes has not been identified. Per-nucleotide qualities are absent, and no much larger clonotype sits a single base away.

The cohort was made up of about 670 healthy bone marrow donors. Cohort members were all nominally healthy when sampled, although unrecorded immune exposures were likely present. The donor was CMV seronegative and was included in the group of a few hundred seronegative cohort members. Each donor provided a peripheral blood sample, and peripheral blood mononuclear cells were used for TCR beta sequencing. The Qiagen DNeasy Blood Extraction Kit was used to extract genomic DNA from the blood cell samples. The method was the immunoSEQ multiplex PCR assay. For the multiplex PCR, a mixture combining 60 forward primers for TCR Vbeta segments and 13 reverse primers for TCR Jbeta segments was used. A multiplex PCR assay on genomic DNA amplified the CDR3 region of rearranged TCR beta genes. On the Illumina HiSeq System, the amplified TCR beta libraries were sequenced as 87-base-pair reads. In the authors' own workflow: A later analysis tallied some 79 million unique TCR beta chains across the 660 or so repertoires, and approximately 9.9 million of those chains were shared by two or more donors. To remove PCR and sequencing errors, raw reads were error-corrected and collapsed into unique sequences using a nearest-neighbor algorithm that merged closely related sequences. To assign V, D and J gene segments, CDR3 sequences were aligned to IMGT reference sequences. For a sequence to be retained, a match of at least six nucleotides was required to both a V gene segment and a J gene segment. Rearrangements were called productive when the CDR3 lacked stop codons and stayed in frame with V and J; all others were non-productive. Following IMGT convention, CDR3 was defined as the stretch from the second conserved V-encoded cysteine up to the conserved J-encoded phenylalanine. Sequences without an unambiguous match to a single V gene segment were excluded from the earlier analysis of about 630 of the donors. In an earlier analysis of approximately 590 of the donors, V segments were called functional above 56.7% productive rearrangements and were called segregating when the between-donor standard deviation exceeded 5%. A statistical classification framework was developed to diagnose cytomegalovirus status using the catalog of TCR beta chain sequences. V and J gene assignment, in a later analysis, came from comparing TCR nucleotide sequences with IMGT/GENE-DB human TR gene sequences. Using the TCRdist pipeline, a later analysis assigned CDR3 sequences along with most-parsimonious VDJ recombination scenarios. A later analysis defined each TCR beta chain by its CDR3 amino acid sequence plus V-gene family, and excluded reads lacking a unique V-gene family. As a way to deal with suspected cross-contamination and a sequencing artifact, a later analysis dropped over 550 nucleotide sequences that were highly shared and had low generation probability. In a later analysis, a clonal expansion index was calculated for each public chain from normalized within-repertoire ranks of inferred template counts. In a later analysis, generation probabilities were computed with a VDJ recombination model fitted to out-of-frame rearrangements, and the resulting probabilities were checked against IGoR. Hypergeometric tests were used in a later analysis to score TCR-TCR, TCR-HLA and TCR-CMV co-occurrence, with a repertoire-size bias correction applied to the TCR pairs. False discovery rates were estimated in a later analysis by permuting HLA or CMV assignments 20 times. A later analysis grouped co-occurring TCRs with DBSCAN, adding TCRdist sequence similarity when clustering within HLA-allele-positive subsets. Repertoires with fewer than 30,000 or more than 120,000 public chains, plus five repertoires with anomalous nucleotide sharing, were excluded from co-occurrence clustering. What TCRdb holds here is the immuneACCESS table cut down to in-frame rearrangements. Part of the clones is not present; checked against another copy, under half of the missing clones reflect an unresolved V gene, and the others are unexplained. V and J calls and clone size follow that table, whereas D and trimming were derived from the DNA. Across this sample there are 150,000 to 200,000 clones, with roughly four fifths seen only once. The ten most abundant clones make up less than 2% of the sample.

Sequencing input: PBMCs. The chain is encoded by TRBV11-2 joined to TRBJ2-3, with the identity of the D gene unclear. The origin of this receptor is a man aged 18-30 years in good health and CMV-seronegative. The DNA sequence is given as TGTGCCAGCAGCTGGGCCTTAGCAGATACGCAGTATTTT. This translates into CASSWALADTQYF.